What follows are 22 T cell receptor beta chains derived from one specimen sequenced in a study of blood T cell repertoires in COVID-19. TCRdb's copy holds only in-frame clones and misses some; the assay was immunoSEQ multiplex PCR. The profile shows some 270,000 clones, 70% to 90% of them singletons. Sequenced material: peripheral blood. These receptors all come from a woman in her 70s with acute or convalescent COVID-19.

The chain combines TRBV7-9 with TRBJ2-7, with TRBD2 as a possible D gene (6 bases). Trimming removed 1 base from V and 2 bases from J, with 15 bases in between. The V gene's germline CDR1 is SEHNR and CDR2 FQNEAQ (reference sequence). CDR3 length equals 16 residues. CDR3 nucleotide sequence: TGTGCCAGCAGCTTAGGAGAACCGGGACTGACCTACGAGCAGTACTTC. Its translation is CASSLGEPGLTYEQYF. Full variable domain (rest looked up from reference TRBV7-9 and TRBJ2-7): DTGVSQNPRHKITKRGQNVTFRCDPISEHNRLYWYRQTLGQGPEFLTYFQNEAQLEKSRLLSDRFSAERPKGSFSTLEIQRTEQGDSAMYLCASSLGEPGLTYEQYFGPGTRLTVT.

V and J are TRBV7-9 and TRBJ2-2, with a tentative D call TRBD2 (5 bases). The V end was cut by 4 bases, the J end by 5 bases, with 11 bases between. Germline loops: CDR1 SEHNR, CDR2 FQNEAQ (reference sequence). CDR3 length: 14 residues. The CDR3 loop reads CASSSDSITGELFF. CDR3 in DNA: TGTGCCAGCAGCTCGGACTCAATAACCGGGGAGCTGTTTTTT.

CDR3 sequence (DNA): TGCGCCAGCAGTGCTGCTAGCGGGGCGCAAGAGACCCAGTACTTC. Encoded protein: CASSAASGAQETQYF. The rearrangement uses TRBV10-1 and TRBJ2-5; 9 bases align to TRBD2. The CDR3 has 15 residues. V lost 4 bases to trimming and J lost 2 bases; unmatched junction nucleotides: 5. Per germline, CDR1 WNHNN and CDR2 SYGVQD (reference sequence).

This chain uses TRBV5-1 with TRBJ1-6; D uncertain. V was pared by 2 bases and J by 3 bases, with 6 bases between. The CDR3 loop spans 14 amino acids. The germline V gene encodes CDR1 SGHRS and CDR2 YFSETQ. The CDR3 spells CASSFRDYNSPLHF. In nucleotides, the CDR3 is TGCGCCAGCAGCTTCCGAGACTATAATTCACCCCTCCACTTT.

The gene calls are TRBV6-5 and TRBJ1-1, with TRBD1 matching 7 bases. Germline trimming cut 2 bases from V and 3 bases from J; bases unmatched to any gene: 6. The germline V gene encodes CDR1 MNHEY and CDR2 SVGAGI. This CDR3 has 15 amino acids. The DNA for the CDR3 is TGTGCCAGCAGTTACACCGCCACAGGGGACACTGAAGCTTTCTTT. This sequence encodes CASSYTATGDTEAFF.

This chain links TRBV11-2 with TRBJ2-1; 8 bases map to TRBD2. The J segment lost 5 bases and the V segment lost 5 bases, leaving 8 bases of the junction unmatched. The CDR3 loop spans 15 amino acids. Germline CDR1 is SGHAT and CDR2 is FQNNGV. Written as DNA, the CDR3 is TGTGCCAGCAGCCAAGGGCGGGGGGAACACAATGAGCAGTTCTTC. Encoded protein: CASSQGRGEHNEQFF.

CDR3 DNA sequence: TGTGCCAGCGCACTGAGCGCTAATTCACCCCTCCACTTT. Amino acids: CASALSANSPLHF. The rearrangement uses TRBV7-9 and TRBJ1-6; unclear D gene. CDR1 is SEHNR and CDR2 is FQNEAQ in the germline V gene (reference sequence). The V end lost 8 bases, the J end lost 6 bases, and 11 bases lay between the germline ends. The CDR3 length is 13 residues.

V is TRBV3-1 (or the pseudogene TRBV3-2) and J is TRBJ1-1, with D possibly matching TRBD1 (6 bases). Trimming removed 4 bases at V and 0 bases at J, with 12 bases between. Per germline, CDR1 LGHDT and CDR2 YNNKEL (reference sequence). This CDR3 has 15 residues. The CDR3: CASSPGTSMNTEAFF. In DNA form, the CDR3 reads TGTGCCAGCAGCCCCGGGACAAGCATGAACACTGAAGCTTTCTTT.

The gene calls are TRBV11-2 and TRBJ2-7, with TRBD1 matching 7 bases. The CDR3 is 14 amino acids. With V trimmed by 4 bases and J by 0 bases, 3 bases remained unmatched. Germline-derived CDR1 and CDR2 are SGHAT and FQNNGV. The DNA of the CDR3 is TGTGCCAGCAGCTGGACAGGCCTCTCCTACGAGCAGTACTTC. The encoded protein is CASSWTGLSYEQYF.

The chain joins TRBV6-5 to TRBJ1-2; D perhaps matches TRBD1 (5 bases). Trimming stripped 0 bases from V and 8 bases from J, with 10 bases between. This CDR3 is 13 amino acids long. Germline V gene data show CDR1 as MNHEY and CDR2 as SVGAGI. CDR3 loop: CASSYSPGEGYTF. The DNA of the CDR3 is TGTGCCAGCAGTTACTCGCCGGGGGAAGGCTACACCTTC.

The chain carries TRBV15 and TRBJ1-1, with TRBD1 matching over 8 bases. Germline CDR1 LNHNV, CDR2 YYDKDF (reference sequence). The CDR3 consists of 13 residues. V gave up 5 bases and J gave up 6 bases; unmatched junction bases: 5. The chain's CDR3 is CATSGTGSAEAFF. In DNA form, the CDR3 reads TGTGCCACCAGCGGGACAGGCTCTGCTGAAGCTTTCTTT.

This chain joins TRBV10-3 and TRBJ2-5; D is possibly TRBD2 (6 bases). In germline, CDR1 is ENHRY, CDR2 SYGVKD. Trimming left V 4 bases short and J 2 bases short, with 14 bases between. The CDR3 is 15 amino acids. The CDR3 sequence is CAISGQGLTQETQYF. DNA for the CDR3: TGTGCCATCAGTGGCCAAGGACTAACTCAAGAGACCCAGTACTTC.

The chain couples TRBV23-1 to TRBJ1-5, with 10 bases identical to TRBD1. TRBV23-1 is labeled an ORF, and its function is uncertain. There are 17 residues in the CDR3. After removal of 1 base from V and 2 bases from J, the junction contained 5 bases not matched to a gene. CDR3 in amino acids: CASSQCKGQGRNQPQHF. For the CDR3, the DNA is TGCGCCAGCAGTCAATGTAAGGGACAGGGGCGCAATCAGCCCCAGCATTTT.

The V and J genes are TRBV2 and TRBJ1-4; maybe TRBD1 (5 bases). V lost 1 base and J lost 5, with 8 bases in between. CDR1 and CDR2 from the germline V gene are SNHLY and FYNNEI. The CDR3 is 14 residues long. CDR3 nucleotides: TGTGCCAGCAGTGAAGTGGGGGGGAATGAAAAACTGTTTTTT. Protein product: CASSEVGGNEKLFF.

This chain links TRBV12-3 or TRBV12-4 with TRBJ2-1; D uncertain. Trimming pared 8 bases from V and 4 bases from J, leaving 6 bases between. The CDR3 length is 11 residues. CDR3 in amino acids: CASVQYNEQFF. The CDR3 coding sequence is TGTGCCAGCGTACAGTACAATGAGCAGTTCTTC.

This clone was found a few times. V and J are TRBV20-1 and TRBJ2-2, with a possible D match to TRBD1 (6 bases). This CDR3 has 12 residues. The V and J ends lost 3 bases and 6 bases respectively, with 8 bases between them. Germline lookup yields CDR1 DFQATT and CDR2 SNEGSKA (reference sequence). The CDR3 loop reads CSASKGAGELFF. As DNA, the CDR3 is TGCAGTGCTAGTAAGGGGGCCGGGGAGCTGTTTTTT.

The rearrangement links TRBV19 to TRBJ2-1, with TRBD2 matching 7 bases. V was pared by 5 bases and J by 3 bases, with 4 bases of the junction left unmatched. Germline CDR1 LNHDA, CDR2 SQIVND (reference sequence). CDR3 size: 14 residues. This chain's CDR3 is CASSPGLIYNEQFF. The CDR3 coding sequence is TGTGCCAGTAGTCCGGGACTAATCTACAATGAGCAGTTCTTC.

The rearrangement uses TRBV6-5 and TRBJ2-6; D is undetermined. From germline, CDR1 is MNHEY and CDR2 SVGAGI. V shed 6 bases and J shed 0 bases, with 9 bases lying between them. The CDR3 sequence is 15 residues long. DNA of the CDR3: TGTGCCAGCAGCCCGACTGGCTCTGGGGCCAACGTCCTGACTTTC. Amino acids: CASSPTGSGANVLTF.

CDR3 loop: CASSLGTNTEAFF. CDR3 sequence (DNA): TGTGCCAGCAGTTTAGGGACTAACACTGAAGCTTTCTTT. The gene calls are TRBV12-3 or TRBV12-4 and TRBJ1-1; D is ambiguous. CDR3 length: 13 residues. Trimming took off 1 base at V and 2 bases at J, with 5 bases between the two ends.

This sequence joins TRBV2 and TRBJ1-4; weak D call: TRBD1 (6 bases). Germline CDR1 and CDR2: SNHLY and FYNNEI. The length of the CDR3 is 18 residues. Trimming left V 4 bases short and J 0 bases short, with 18 bases between. CDR3 DNA sequence: TGTGCCAGCAGTGGGGGGCGTCCGGAGTTCGCAACTAATGAAAAACTGTTTTTT. The encoded protein is CASSGGRPEFATNEKLFF.

The CDR3 nucleotides read TGTGCCAGCAGCCGCCAGCGGGGGCCGCAAGAGACCCAGTACTTC. As protein: CASSRQRGPQETQYF. The chain joins TRBV14 to TRBJ2-5, with 8 bases lining up with TRBD2. Germline CDR1 is SGHDN and CDR2 is FVKESK. The CDR3 spans 15 residues. The ends lost 4 bases at V and 2 bases at J; junction bases unmatched: 6.

This chain links TRBV19 with TRBJ2-3, with D perhaps TRBD2 (7 bases). V was shortened by 5 bases and J by 0 bases, with 12 bases between the two germline ends. Germline CDR1 LNHDA, CDR2 SQIVND (reference sequence). The CDR3 is made up of 15 amino acids. The CDR3: CASSFRGASTDTQYF. The CDR3 nucleotides are TGTGCCAGTAGTTTTCGGGGGGCAAGCACAGATACGCAGTATTTT. The whole variable domain, remainder taken from reference TRBV19 and TRBJ2-3, is DGGITQSPKYLFRKEGQNVTLSCEQNLNHDAMYWYRQDPGQGLRLIYYSQIVNDFQKGDIAEGYSVSREKKESFPLTVTSAQKNPTAFYLCASSFRGASTDTQYFGPGTRLTVL.